This TCR beta chain was identified during a study of human CD8 memory T cell subsets. Investigators built TCR beta libraries using UMI-labeled 5' RACE. Methods used by the authors: Whatever TCR beta library was examined, it held from several thousand up to roughly 18,000 functional CDR3 beta clonotypes. Reprocessing the 5' RACE reads, TCRdb reports a single entry for every CDR3 protein and omits DNA. The V and J calls were determined by TCRdb, not by the authors. This table lists some 10,000 distinct CDR3 sequences. This CDR3 is built from 16 residues. Looked up from germline, CDR1 is MDHEN and CDR2 is SYDVKM. RNA was isolated from duplicate vials, each containing under 180,000 sorted CD8+ T cells, for every subset.

This clonotype originated in a human donor in good health. The sample taken for sequencing was CD8+ T cells from PBMCs. The chain links TRBV28 to TRBJ1-6. CDR3 sequence reads: CASSPDGGPNNSPLHF.